These T cell receptor beta chains were read from a single sample in a study of cytotoxic CD8 clonotypes in ibrutinib-treated CLL. Here immunoSEQ multiplex PCR was the method, and the copy in TCRdb shows in-frame clones only, minus some. The data contain about 140,000 clones, less than 95% of them singletons. This sample comprised PBMCs, obtained after 12 months of ibrutinib treatment. Receptor source: a human donor with chronic lymphocytic leukemia. The CDR3 runs from the conserved cysteine through the conserved F or W. A D gene is named only where the DNA matches it firmly. The size of a clone is reported for some rows only, either as once, few or many, or as a class for expanded clones.

V gene	D gene	clone size	J gene	CDR3 DNA	CDR3 protein
TRBV9	.	.	TRBJ2-7	TGTGCCAGCAGCGTAGGGGGCAGCACCGAGCAGTACTTC	CASSVGGSTEQYF
TRBV7-7	TRBD2	.	TRBJ2-7	TGTGCTAGCAGCCCAGGACTAGCGGCATCCTACGAGCAGTACTTC	CASSPGLAASYEQYF
TRBV6-4	TRBD1	.	TRBJ2-7	TGTGCCAGCAGTCCCTACAGGGGTGCCTACGAGCAGTACTTC	CASSPYRGAYEQYF
TRBV28	.	.	TRBJ1-4	TGTGCCAGCACCCGGGGAGGGAGGGTAGGAGAAAAACTGTTTTTT	CASTRGGRVGEKLFF
TRBV4-2	.	.	TRBJ2-7	TGTGCCAGCAGCCAAGAGGTATCCGAGCAGTACTTC	CASSQEVSEQYF
TRBV6-6	.	.	TRBJ1-1	TGTGCCAGCAGTAAAACGGACACGAACACTGAAGCTTTCTTT	CASSKTDTNTEAFF
TRBV7-7	TRBD2	.	TRBJ2-7	TGTGCTAGCAGCTCTAGCGGGATCGACGAGCAGTACTTC	CASSSSGIDEQYF
TRBV6-5	TRBD1	.	TRBJ1-2	TGTGCCAGCAGTTACTCGACAGGGAACTATGGCTACACCTTC	CASSYSTGNYGYTF
TRBV7-9	TRBD1	.	TRBJ1-2	TGTGCCAGCAGCTTGGCCACAGGGGGTGTTAACTATGGCTACACCTTC	CASSLATGGVNYGYTF
TRBV10-2	TRBD2	.	TRBJ2-4	TGCGCCAGCATGGGACTAGCGGAAAACATTCAGTACTTC	CASMGLAENIQYF
TRBV19	TRBD1	few	TRBJ2-3	TGTGCCAGTAGTACCGGACAGGGGACAGATACGCAGTATTTT	CASSTGQGTDTQYF
TRBV9	TRBD1	.	TRBJ2-2	TGTGCCAGCAGGGCCGGGACAGGGGGTAGGACCGGGGAGCTGTTTTTT	CASRAGTGGRTGELFF
TRBV9	TRBD1	.	TRBJ2-6	TGTGCCAGCAGCGTAGGTCTGGACAGGGAGTTCTCTGGGGCCAACGTCCTGACTTTC	CASSVGLDREFSGANVLTF
TRBV6-5	.	.	TRBJ2-4	TGTGCCACCCAAACGGAGGGGGCCAAAAACATTCAGTACTTC	CATQTEGAKNIQYF
TRBV18	.	.	TRBJ2-5	TGTGCCAGCTCTATCCAAACCCAAGAGACCCAGTACTTC	CASSIQTQETQYF
TRBV6-6	.	.	TRBJ2-7	TGTGCCAGCAGTTACTCGAAGTACTCGGGGAACTACGAGCAGTACTTC	CASSYSKYSGNYEQYF
TRBV5-1	TRBD2	.	TRBJ2-7	TGCGCCAGCAGCTCCACTAGCGGGTATAACTACGAGCAGTACTTC	CASSSTSGYNYEQYF
TRBV28	.	.	TRBJ2-7	TGTGCCAGCCAACCCGGGACCTTATACGAGCAGTACTTC	CASQPGTLYEQYF
TRBV5-1	TRBD2	.	TRBJ2-7	TGCGCCAGCAGCTTGACTCTAGCGGGAGGGACCTACGAGCAGTACTTC	CASSLTLAGGTYEQYF
TRBV5-6	.	.	TRBJ2-7	TGTGCCAGCAGCCTCAGTGCCGGGGAGCAGTACTTC	CASSLSAGEQYF
TRBV7-9	.	.	TRBJ2-3	TGTGCCAGCAGACTAACCGGAGATACGCAGTATTTT	CASRLTGDTQYF
TRBV18	.	.	TRBJ2-2	TGTGCCAGCTCAGGGGAGACGCGGACCGGGGAGCTGTTTTTT	CASSGETRTGELFF
TRBV5-8	.	once	TRBJ2-1	TGTGCCAGCAGGGCTTGGGGTTACAATGAGCAGTTCTTC	CASRAWGYNEQFF
TRBV28	TRBD2	once	TRBJ2-7	TGTGCCAGCACCCTAGGGACTAGCAACGAGCAGTACTTC	CASTLGTSNEQYF
TRBV28	.	.	TRBJ1-1	TGTGCCAGCAGTTTACCAACAGACAGGACCGAAGCTTTCTTT	CASSLPTDRTEAFF
TRBV6-5	TRBD1	.	TRBJ1-2	TGTGCCAGCAACCCCCGGGGGACAGGGGAGGATGGCTACACCTTC	CASNPRGTGEDGYTF
TRBV7-3	.	.	TRBJ2-3	TGTGCCAGCAGCTTCGGAGGGGCGGCAGATACGCAGTATTTT	CASSFGGAADTQYF